The clone carrying this T cell receptor beta chain was observed many times. What it recognizes is unknown. For TCR beta, libraries came from quantitative 5'-RACE with molecular barcodes. Using its own MiXCR run on the 5' RACE reads, TCRdb lists one record per CDR3 protein. The table has about 540,000 distinct CDR3 sequences, about an eighth seen once. The V end was cut by 0 bases, the J end by 0 bases, with 8 bases between. CDR3 size: 15 residues. CDR1 is SGHRS and CDR2 is YFSETQ in the germline V gene. The entry originates in a study of CD8 T cells in ankylosing spondylitis. Study-wide results and limits: The clones that were linked to disease were reported to be significantly enriched in matched synovial fluid samples from ankylosing spondylitis patients. A motif in TCR beta, a set of eight or nine highly homologous variants, appeared characteristic of ankylosing spondylitis blood.

Sequencing was performed on blood, either unsorted or a sorted T cell fraction (not recorded which). This clonotype originated in a male donor with ankylosing spondylitis. The J gene is TRBJ2-3, the V gene TRBV5-1, with a possible D match to TRBD1 (5 bases). The CDR3 bases are TGCGCCAGCAGCTTGGAGGGGATAAGCACAGATACGCAGTATTTT. Translation: CASSLEGISTDTQYF.